These 27 T cell receptor beta chains originate from one sample sequenced in a study of T-cell memory formation after mild COVID-19. Using its own MiXCR run on the 5' RACE reads, TCRdb lists one record per CDR3 protein. The table shows 140,000 to 150,000 distinct CDR3 sequences, with about 5.5% occurring only once. The source material was PBMCs or a T cell subset sorted from them (not recorded which). Receptors originate from an adult woman who had mild COVID-19 (a few samples of this study predate the infection). Cell type and time point are not known.

The V and J genes are TRBV13 and TRBJ1-6; perhaps TRBD1 as D (5 bases). This CDR3 region has 15 residues. Trimming removed 10 bases from V and 5 bases from J, with 18 bases in between. Germline lookup yields CDR1 PRHDT and CDR2 FYEKMQ (reference sequence). DNA of the CDR3: TGTGCCACTCAGGGTCGAAGGGGCCATAATTCACCCCTCCACTTT. As protein: CATQGRRGHNSPLHF.

This clonotype was detected many times. The chain has TRBV12-3 or TRBV12-4 and TRBJ1-2; the match to TRBD1 covers 7 bases. The ends lost 1 base at V and 5 bases at J; junction bases unmatched: 7. This CDR3 has 15 amino acids. The chain's CDR3 is CASSLVDRAAYGYTF. The CDR3 DNA sequence: TGTGCCAGCAGTTTAGTTGACAGGGCAGCTTATGGCTACACCTTC.

The sample holds a few counts of this clonotype. The chain recombines TRBV10-3 with TRBJ1-1, with no clear D. CDR3 length equals 13 residues. Per germline, CDR1 ENHRY and CDR2 SYGVKD. The V and J ends lost 4 bases and 5 bases respectively, with 11 bases between them. DNA of the CDR3: TGTGCCATCAGTGTGGAGGGTAGGACTGAAGCTTTCTTT. Its protein is CAISVEGRTEAFF.

This clonotype has a handful of counts. The chain combines TRBV9 with TRBJ2-3, with D perhaps TRBD1 (6 bases). The germline gives CDR1 SGDLS, CDR2 YYNGEE. V lost 2 bases to trimming and J lost 0 bases, with 13 bases between them. CDR3 length: 16 residues. CDR3 DNA: TGTGCCAGCAGCGTCGATTCAGGGGTGAGCACAGATACGCAGTATTTT. This codes for CASSVDSGVSTDTQYF. The variable domain in full, completed from reference TRBV9 and TRBJ2-3, reads DSGVTQTPKHLITATGQRVTLRCSPRSGDLSVYWYQQSLDQGLQFLIQYYNGEERAKGNILERFSAQQFPDLHSELNLSSLELGDSALYFCASSVDSGVSTDTQYFGPGTRLTVL.

This clonotype was counted only a few times. The chain uses TRBV12-3 or TRBV12-4 and TRBJ1-2; the match to TRBD1 covers 8 bases. The V gene end was trimmed by 6 bases and the J gene end by 8 bases; junction bases not matched to a gene: 8. CDR3 length: 13 residues. CDR3 protein: CASRRQGARGYTF. Written as DNA, the CDR3 is TGTGCCAGCAGGCGGCAGGGGGCGAGGGGCTACACCTTC.

The gene calls are TRBV7-3 and TRBJ2-5; TRBD2 matches at 9 bases. Trimming took 5 bases from V and 5 from J; bases not matched to a gene: 15. This CDR3 contains 17 residues. Germline loops: CDR1 SGHTA, CDR2 FQGTGA. The CDR3 reads CASSLKTSGRTGETQYF. The CDR3 nucleotides are TGTGCCAGCAGCCTAAAGACAAGCGGGAGGACGGGGGAGACCCAGTACTTC.

This clonotype was picked up one time. CDR3 DNA sequence: TGTGCCTGGGCCTTGGACGGGAGAAACACAGATACGCAGTATTTT. This translates into CAWALDGRNTDTQYF. The chain has TRBV30 and TRBJ2-3, with D maybe TRBD2 (6 bases). Trimming removed 5 bases at V and 2 bases at J, with 17 bases between. CDR3 length: 15 residues. CDR1 and CDR2 (germline): GTSNPN, SVGIG (reference sequence).

In its sample, this clonotype was seen many times. The chain couples TRBV9 to TRBJ2-7; D possibly corresponds to TRBD2 (5 bases). The V end lost 4 bases, the J end lost 0 bases, and 17 bases lay between the germline ends. Germline V gene lookup returns CDR1 SGDLS and CDR2 YYNGEE. This CDR3 contains 16 residues. In nucleotides, the CDR3 is TGTGCCAGCAGCCGGGGATGGGCGGCGCTCTCCTACGAGCAGTACTTC. This translates into CASSRGWAALSYEQYF.

In regard to this clonotype: This may come from a read error, since a much larger clone is one base off. The chain couples TRBV7-9 to TRBJ2-3, with a possible D match to TRBD2 (5 bases). CDR3 length: 14 residues. Germline V gene lookup returns CDR1 SEHNR and CDR2 FQNEAQ (reference sequence). With 8 bases removed from V and 5 bases from J, the gap between germline ends came to 17 bases. The CDR3 nucleotides are TGTGCCAGCCAGGAGGCTCTGCTTGGAGATACGCAGTATTTT. Translation gives CASQEALLGDTQYF.

This clonotype was detected a few times. CDR3 nucleotide sequence: TGTGCCAGCAGCTTAAAAAGATTTAGCACAGATACGCAGTATTTT. Amino acid sequence: CASSLKRFSTDTQYF. The chain recombines TRBV7-9 with TRBJ2-3; D unclear. CDR3 size: 15 residues. Trimming took off 2 bases at V and 0 bases at J, with 9 bases between the two ends. Germline CDR1 is SEHNR and CDR2 is FQNEAQ (reference sequence).

The CDR3 DNA reads TGTGCCAGCAGCCTTGTGAACTACGAGCAGTACTTC. This codes for CASSLVNYEQYF. The V call is TRBV3-1, the J call TRBJ2-7; D uncertain. CDR3 size: 12 residues. Trimming removed 4 bases at V and 3 bases at J, with 7 bases between. Germline CDR1 and CDR2: LGHDT and YNNKEL (reference sequence).

This clonotype was observed a few times. The genes are TRBV29-1 and TRBJ2-5; D is unclear. The V and J ends lost 3 bases and 9 bases respectively, with 14 bases between them. The germline V gene has CDR1 SQVTM and CDR2 ANQGSEA. The CDR3 has 12 residues. The DNA of the CDR3 is TGCAGCGTTGAGAGGACCGCTTGGTCCCAGTACTTC. As protein: CSVERTAWSQYF.

V gene TRBV20-1 combines with J gene TRBJ2-1, with D unclear. The V end was cut by 0 bases, the J end by 5 bases, with 20 bases between. The CDR3 is 17 amino acids. Germline loops: CDR1 DFQATT, CDR2 SNEGSKA (reference sequence). This CDR3 reads CSARDSHVFTVNNEQFF. CDR3 sequence (DNA): TGCAGTGCTAGAGATTCCCATGTATTTACGGTAAACAATGAGCAGTTCTTC.

This clonotype was counted a few times. For the CDR3, the DNA is TGCGCCAGCAGCTACCGGACGGACGACTACGAGCAGTACTTC. Translating gives CASSYRTDDYEQYF. The genes are TRBV5-1 and TRBJ2-7; D remains ambiguous. Germline CDR1 is SGHRS and CDR2 is YFSETQ. Trimming cost V 3 bases and J 3 bases, with 13 bases left between them. The CDR3 runs to 14 residues.

This clonotype was observed a handful of times. This chain uses TRBV19 with TRBJ1-2; D remains unclear. Germline loops: CDR1 LNHDA, CDR2 SQIVND (reference sequence). Trimming removed 5 bases from V and 8 bases from J, with 15 bases in between. This CDR3 is built from 13 residues. CDR3 sequence (DNA): TGTGCCAGTAGTTTCGCTGAGCCTCGCGGCTACACCTTC. It specifies CASSFAEPRGYTF.

This clonotype was recorded many times. The CDR3 DNA reads TGTGCCAGCAGCTCCGGACGGTTTGGAGATACGCAGTATTTT. It is translated as CASSSGRFGDTQYF. The V gene is TRBV7-8, the J gene TRBJ2-3; D remains unclear. Trimming shortened V by 4 bases and J by 5 bases, and 13 bases separated the two germline ends. Germline V gene sequence: CDR1 SGHVS, CDR2 FQNEAQ. CDR3 length: 14 residues.

This clonotype was detected many times. CDR3 DNA sequence: TGCGCCAGCTACGTCTTGCCCGGCACAGATACGCAGTATTTT. Its protein is CASYVLPGTDTQYF. This chain joins TRBV5-1 and TRBJ2-3; D remains ambiguous. The CDR3 length is 14 residues. Between the trimmed V and J ends, which lost 7 bases and 1 base, there was a span of 13 bases. Germline CDR1 reads SGHRS; CDR2 reads YFSETQ.

This clonotype was counted a few times. The V call is TRBV29-1, the J call TRBJ2-7; TRBD1 matches 7 bases. Per the germline V gene, CDR1 is SQVTM and CDR2 is ANQGSEA. The CDR3 loop spans 12 amino acids. V lost 6 bases, J lost 2 bases, and 4 bases stayed unmatched. The CDR3 protein is CSVLRGTYEQYF. CDR3 DNA sequence: TGCAGCGTACTCAGGGGGACCTACGAGCAGTACTTC.

The rearrangement uses TRBV20-1 and TRBJ1-2; D perhaps matches TRBD1 (6 bases). Per germline, CDR1 DFQATT and CDR2 SNEGSKA (reference sequence). The length of the CDR3 is 13 residues. The ends were cut back, 6 bases at V and 4 bases at J, with 15 bases in the middle. The DNA of the CDR3 is TGCAGTGCGCCCGACAGGTCGGGCTATGGCTACACCTTC. Translation: CSAPDRSGYGYTF.

The sample holds many counts of this clonotype. The V gene is TRBV19, the J gene TRBJ2-1, with 9 bases that match TRBD2. Per the germline V gene, CDR1 is LNHDA and CDR2 is SQIVND (reference sequence). The CDR3 contains 16 residues. J lost 0 bases, V lost 6 bases, and 6 bases had no gene match. The CDR3 here is CASSLAGRSSYNEQFF. DNA of the CDR3: TGTGCCAGTAGCCTAGCGGGGAGAAGCTCCTACAATGAGCAGTTCTTC.

The chain is built from TRBV10-3 and TRBJ1-2, with D unresolved. The V gene lost 4 bases and the J gene lost 3 bases, with 15 bases spanning the gap. The CDR3 length is 15 residues. Germline V gene lookup returns CDR1 ENHRY and CDR2 SYGVKD. The CDR3: CAISAPIRRDYGYTF. CDR3 nucleotide sequence: TGTGCCATCAGTGCTCCGATAAGGCGGGACTATGGCTACACCTTC.

This clonotype was recorded many times. The chain has TRBV7-2 and TRBJ2-1; D perhaps matches TRBD1 (6 bases). The CDR3 contains 16 residues. The germline V gene encodes CDR1 SGHTA and CDR2 FQGNSA. The V and J ends lost 5 bases and 0 bases respectively, with 14 bases between them. In DNA, the CDR3 is TGTGCCAGCAGCATTCAGGGGTCAGGCTCCTACAATGAGCAGTTCTTC. Protein: CASSIQGSGSYNEQFF.

This clonotype appeared a few times. The chain links TRBV12-3 or TRBV12-4 to TRBJ2-7; the match to TRBD2 covers 12 bases. CDR3 size: 18 residues. V trimming: 2 bases; J trimming: 0 bases; junction bases outside the gene matches: 8. The CDR3 here is CASSLRTSGETSSYEQYF. CDR3 coding DNA: TGTGCCAGCAGTTTACGGACTAGCGGGGAAACCAGCTCCTACGAGCAGTACTTC.

This clonotype has more than one count but fewer than ten. The chain joins TRBV2 to TRBJ1-4; D remains ambiguous. This CDR3 is 11 amino acids long. Germline CDR1 reads SNHLY; CDR2 reads FYNNEI. Trimming removed 7 bases from V and 6 bases from J, with 6 bases in between. CDR3 DNA sequence: TGTGCCAGCAACGAGCATGAAAAACTGTTTTTT. This translates into CASNEHEKLFF.

This clonotype was counted at least ten times. The V gene is TRBV7-2, the J gene TRBJ2-3, with 11 nucleotides matching TRBD2. CDR3 length: 16 residues. V was clipped by 6 bases and J by 5 bases; unmatched bases: 10. Germline-derived CDR1 and CDR2 are SGHTA and FQGNSA. This CDR3 is CASRVPGLAAGDTQYF. DNA for the CDR3: TGTGCCAGCAGGGTTCCGGGACTAGCGGCTGGAGATACGCAGTATTTT. The variable domain in full, completed from reference TRBV7-2 and TRBJ2-3, reads GAGVSQSPSNKVTEKGKDVELRCDPISGHTALYWYRQSLGQGLEFLIYFQGNSAPDKSGLPSDRFSAERTGGSVSTLTIQRTQQEDSAVYLCASRVPGLAAGDTQYFGPGTRLTVL.

This clonotype came up a few times. J is TRBJ2-1 and V is TRBV29-1; TRBD1 matches at 8 bases. The CDR3 has 12 residues. Per the germline V gene, CDR1 is SQVTM and CDR2 is ANQGSEA. J lost 8 bases, V lost 7 bases, and 7 bases had no gene match. CDR3 loop: CSGHRGVDEQFF. DNA of the CDR3: TGCAGCGGCCACAGGGGGGTGGATGAGCAGTTCTTC.

This clonotype was recorded a few times. The chain joins TRBV5-6 to TRBJ1-5; weak D call: TRBD1 (5 bases). There are 14 residues in the CDR3. The V gene lost 2 bases and the J gene lost 4 bases, with 10 bases spanning the gap. Per germline, CDR1 SGHDT and CDR2 YYEEEE. For the CDR3, the DNA is TGTGCCAGCAGCTTCCGGACATCTAATCAGCCCCAGCATTTT. This encodes CASSFRTSNQPQHF.